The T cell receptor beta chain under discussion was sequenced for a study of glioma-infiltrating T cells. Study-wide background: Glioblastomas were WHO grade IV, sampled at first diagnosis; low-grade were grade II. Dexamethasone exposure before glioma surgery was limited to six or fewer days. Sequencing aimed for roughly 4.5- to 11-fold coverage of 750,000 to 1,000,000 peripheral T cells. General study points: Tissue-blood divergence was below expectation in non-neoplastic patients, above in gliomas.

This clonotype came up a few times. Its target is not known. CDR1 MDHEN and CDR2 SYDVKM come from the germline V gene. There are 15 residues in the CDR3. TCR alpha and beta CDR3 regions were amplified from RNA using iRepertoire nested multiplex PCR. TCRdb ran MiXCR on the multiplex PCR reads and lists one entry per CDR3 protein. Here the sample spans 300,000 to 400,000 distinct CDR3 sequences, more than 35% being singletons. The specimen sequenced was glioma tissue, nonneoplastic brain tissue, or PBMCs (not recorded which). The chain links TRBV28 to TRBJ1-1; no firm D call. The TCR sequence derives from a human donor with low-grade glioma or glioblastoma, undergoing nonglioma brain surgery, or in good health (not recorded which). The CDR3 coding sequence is TGTGCTTCCCAACTCGAGGCCTCGATGAACACTGAAGCTTTCTTT. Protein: CASQLEASMNTEAFF.